The 24 T cell receptor beta chains presented below share a single source sample, sequenced in a study of T-cell reconstitution after alpha-beta-depleted transplantation in children. Preparation of the TCRbeta library involved a method that used unique molecular identifiers. TCRdb re-called the PCR reads with MiXCR, one entry per CDR3 protein. The table has about 400,000 distinct CDR3 sequences, roughly 22% seen once; the top ten hold over 3.5%. This specimen was PBMCs from the stem cell graft donor, taken from the stem cell graft. Every receptor here comes from a human donor who donated a stem cell graft to a child with acute myeloid leukemia.

The rearrangement links TRBV15 to TRBJ2-1, with TRBD2 as a possible D gene (6 bases). The CDR3 covers 15 residues. Trimming removed 4 bases at V and 3 bases at J, with 13 bases between. The germline V gene encodes CDR1 LNHNV and CDR2 YYDKDF (reference sequence). The CDR3 nucleotides read TGTGCCACCAGCACTCTCCTAGCGTACTACAATGAGCAGTTCTTC. Protein product: CATSTLLAYYNEQFF.

V and J are TRBV5-1 and TRBJ2-3; no clear D. V was clipped by 5 bases and J by 3 bases, with 10 bases between them. From germline, CDR1 is SGHRS and CDR2 YFSETQ. The CDR3 loop spans 13 amino acids. CDR3 protein: CASSSPGTDTQYF. The CDR3 bases are TGCGCCAGCAGTTCCCCCGGGACAGATACGCAGTATTTT.

This clonotype was observed a handful of times. The CDR3 is CASSQAGAGYEQYF. CDR3 nucleotide sequence: TGTGCCAGCAGCCAAGCAGGCGCAGGATACGAGCAGTACTTC. The chain couples TRBV4-2 to TRBJ2-7; D unclear. Per germline, CDR1 LGHNA and CDR2 YNFKEQ. With 1 base removed from V and 4 bases from J, the gap between germline ends came to 11 bases. This CDR3 spans 14 amino acids.

V usage is TRBV5-6 and J usage is TRBJ2-3; the match to TRBD2 covers 9 bases. CDR1 and CDR2 from the germline V gene are SGHDT and YYEEEE. CDR3 length: 16 amino acids. With 2 bases clipped from V and 1 base from J, the junction kept 5 bases outside the gene matches. The CDR3 region is CASSFAGGPGTDTQYF. In nucleotides, the CDR3 is TGTGCCAGCAGCTTTGCGGGAGGGCCAGGCACAGATACGCAGTATTTT.

The chain combines TRBV5-1 with TRBJ2-5; tentatively, D is TRBD2 (6 bases). The V end was cut by 6 bases, the J end by 5 bases, with 23 bases between. The CDR3 loop spans 16 amino acids. CDR1 SGHRS and CDR2 YFSETQ come from the germline V gene. The CDR3 here is CASTPVAARGGETQYF. The CDR3 nucleotides read TGCGCCAGCACACCAGTAGCGGCAAGAGGTGGTGAGACCCAGTACTTC.

This chain joins TRBV12-3 or TRBV12-4 and TRBJ2-5, with D possibly matching TRBD1 (5 bases). The CDR3 contains 15 residues. Trimming cost V 6 bases and J 0 bases, with 14 bases left between them. CDR3 loop: CASSAIQGYQETQYF. The CDR3 coding sequence is TGTGCCAGCAGCGCAATCCAGGGTTACCAAGAGACCCAGTACTTC.

The chain recombines TRBV28 with TRBJ1-4, with 7 positions matching TRBD1. Germline V gives CDR1 MDHEN, CDR2 SYDVKM. CDR3 length: 14 residues. Trimming at V came to 6 bases and at J to 7 bases, leaving 8 bases not matched to a gene. CDR3 sequence (DNA): TGTGCCAGCAGGGCCGAGGGGGCAGTTGAAAAACTGTTTTTT. Its protein is CASRAEGAVEKLFF.

There are a few counts of this clonotype. The chain links TRBV20-1 to TRBJ2-7, with D maybe TRBD2 (6 bases). V shed 3 bases and J shed 4 bases, with 13 bases lying between them. The CDR3 has 13 amino acids. CDR1 and CDR2 (germline): DFQATT, SNEGSKA (reference sequence). CDR3 region: CSARSRERYEQYF. In nucleotides, the CDR3 is TGCAGTGCTAGGAGCCGGGAGAGGTACGAGCAGTACTTC.

This clonotype has ten or more counts. This sequence joins TRBV4-3 and TRBJ2-1; TRBD2 matches 16 bases. Germline V gene sequence: CDR1 LGHNA, CDR2 YSLEER. The CDR3 is made up of 15 amino acids. V lost 5 bases, J lost 15 bases, and 10 bases stayed unmatched. This chain's CDR3 is CASSEPGLAGGPLFF. The CDR3 nucleotides are TGCGCCAGCAGCGAACCGGGACTAGCGGGAGGGCCGTTGTTCTTC.

This clonotype was counted only a few times. The V and J genes are TRBV20-1 and TRBJ2-4, with D possibly TRBD1 on 6 matching bases. The CDR3 length is 14 residues. Trimming pared 0 bases from V and 5 bases from J, leaving 11 bases between. Germline V gene sequence: CDR1 DFQATT, CDR2 SNEGSKA (reference sequence). The CDR3 sequence: CSARDIQGQNIQYF. The CDR3 bases are TGCAGTGCTAGAGATATTCAGGGGCAAAACATTCAGTACTTC.

The V call is TRBV12-3 or TRBV12-4, the J call TRBJ2-5; TRBD2 matches at 8 bases. The length of the CDR3 is 15 residues. V gave up 5 bases and J gave up 5 bases; unmatched junction bases: 10. The CDR3 region is CASSRTSGFSETQYF. In DNA form, the CDR3 reads TGTGCCAGCAGTCGCACTAGCGGATTTAGTGAGACCCAGTACTTC.

This clonotype was seen ten or more times. The chain carries TRBV29-1 and TRBJ2-1; 10 nucleotides align to TRBD1. V was pared by 4 bases and J by 6 bases, with 0 bases of the junction left unmatched. The CDR3 has 12 residues. The germline V gene encodes CDR1 SQVTM and CDR2 ANQGSEA. The CDR3 is CSVGQGANEQFF. Here the CDR3 DNA reads TGCAGCGTTGGACAGGGGGCCAATGAGCAGTTCTTC.

The chain carries TRBV29-1 and TRBJ2-7, with a possible D match to TRBD2 (6 bases). The CDR3 loop spans 15 amino acids. The germline gives CDR1 SQVTM, CDR2 ANQGSEA. Trimming took 2 bases from V and 3 from J, leaving 17 bases between them. The CDR3 here is CSVEPAEDGGYEQYF. The DNA for the CDR3 is TGCAGCGTTGAACCAGCGGAGGACGGGGGCTACGAGCAGTACTTC.

V is TRBV12-3 or TRBV12-4 and J is TRBJ2-1, with D possibly being TRBD1 or TRBD2 (5 bases each). V was pared by 0 bases and J by 13 bases, with 7 bases between. This CDR3 is 11 amino acids long. The CDR3 sequence: CASSLARGQFF. DNA for the CDR3: TGTGCCAGCAGTTTAGCGAGGGGACAGTTCTTC.

This clonotype was counted at least ten times. This rearrangement joins TRBV29-1 to TRBJ2-1, with TRBD2 identical over 13 bases. Germline V CDR1 and CDR2: SQVTM, ANQGSEA. Unmatched junction bases numbered 3, after V lost 4 bases and J lost 9 bases. This CDR3 region has 13 residues. The CDR3 region is CSVVGLAGSEQFF. The CDR3 DNA reads as TGCAGCGTTGTGGGACTAGCGGGAAGTGAGCAGTTCTTC.

This clonotype was seen more than once but under ten times. V is TRBV13 and J is TRBJ2-1; TRBD2 agrees at 14 bases. The germline CDR1 and CDR2 sequences are PRHDT and FYEKMQ (reference sequence). The CDR3 is 18 amino acids. V lost 5 bases, J lost 0 bases, and 6 bases stayed unmatched. The CDR3 spells CASSPGLAGVPSYNEQFF. DNA of the CDR3: TGTGCCAGCAGCCCGGGACTAGCGGGAGTCCCCTCCTACAATGAGCAGTTCTTC.

This clonotype was counted a few times. This chain joins TRBV6-6 and TRBJ2-3; possible D gene TRBD2, 6 bases. The CDR3 is 15 residues long. The V and J ends lost 6 bases and 2 bases respectively, with 15 bases between them. The germline V gene encodes CDR1 MNHNY and CDR2 SVGAGI (reference sequence). CDR3 nucleotides: TGTGCCAGCAGGACCGTAGCGGTATCCACAGATACGCAGTATTTT. This gives the protein CASRTVAVSTDTQYF.

This clonotype was seen a few times. The rearrangement joins TRBV6-1 to TRBJ2-1; perhaps D is TRBD1 or TRBD2 (5 bases each). The germline V gene encodes CDR1 MNHNS and CDR2 SASEGT. The CDR3 has 14 amino acids. The germline V and J ends were trimmed by 7 bases and 9 bases, with 19 bases remaining between them. Written as DNA, the CDR3 is TGTGCCAGCAAGGGACCTGGAGAAACAGTTGAGCAGTTCTTC. Residues: CASKGPGETVEQFF.

This clonotype was observed a few times. The genes are TRBV10-3 and TRBJ2-7; the match to TRBD1 covers 12 bases. CDR1 ENHRY and CDR2 SYGVKD come from the germline V gene. The CDR3 totals 17 residues. Unmatched junction bases numbered 11, after V lost 6 bases and J lost 2 bases. CDR3 protein: CAIRAVTGQGATYEQYF. The CDR3 DNA sequence: TGTGCCATCAGAGCAGTAACGGGACAGGGGGCCACCTACGAGCAGTACTTC.

This rearrangement joins TRBV28 to TRBJ1-2, with a possible D match to TRBD1 (5 bases). V lost 5 bases to trimming and J lost 4 bases, with 8 bases between them. This CDR3 spans 12 amino acids. Germline lookup yields CDR1 MDHEN and CDR2 SYDVKM. The chain's CDR3 is CASSPGSYGYTF. The CDR3 DNA sequence: TGTGCCAGCAGTCCAGGGAGCTATGGCTACACCTTC.

This clonotype appeared many times. This chain uses TRBV15 with TRBJ2-7; 14 bases fit TRBD2. CDR3 length equals 16 residues. CDR1 and CDR2 from the germline V gene are LNHNV and YYDKDF (reference sequence). Unmatched junction bases numbered 4, after V lost 0 bases and J lost 6 bases. CDR3 region: CATSRDPGLAGVEQYF. CDR3 coding DNA: TGTGCCACCAGCAGAGATCCGGGACTAGCGGGAGTCGAGCAGTACTTC.

In its sample, this clonotype was seen a few times. The rearrangement links TRBV7-3 to TRBJ2-3, with D perhaps matching TRBD1 or TRBD2 (5 bases each). The CDR3 totals 13 residues. V lost 5 bases and J lost 8, with 14 bases in between. The germline V gene encodes CDR1 SGHTA and CDR2 FQGTGA. The CDR3 DNA reads TGTGCCAGCAGCGCCGGGACCACGGGTACGCAGTATTTT. Translating it yields CASSAGTTGTQYF.

This clonotype occurred many times. CDR3 amino acids: CASSFPGTYEQYF. CDR3 DNA: TGTGCCAGCAGTTTTCCAGGGACCTACGAGCAGTACTTC. The chain employs TRBV28 and TRBJ2-7; D might be TRBD1 (5 bases). V lost 3 bases and J 2 bases, leaving 8 bases between the germline ends. The CDR3 sequence is 13 residues long. The germline gives CDR1 MDHEN, CDR2 SYDVKM. Filled out from reference TRBV28 and TRBJ2-7, the complete variable domain reads DVKVTQSSRYLVKRTGEKVFLECVQDMDHENMFWYRQDPGLGLRLIYFSYDVKMKEKGDIPEGYSVSREKKERFSLILESASTNQTSMYLCASSFPGTYEQYFGPGTRLTVT.

This clonotype has more than one count but fewer than ten. The rearrangement uses TRBV10-3 and TRBJ2-1; TRBD2 might be the D (5 bases). Germline CDR1 ENHRY, CDR2 SYGVKD. V was pared by 6 bases and J by 6 bases, with 18 bases between. The CDR3 spans 15 residues. DNA of the CDR3: TGTGCCATCAGCGAAACACTAGAGCAGTTCAATGAGCAGTTCTTC. Translation gives CAISETLEQFNEQFF.